Each of the 28 T cell receptor beta chains below was sequenced from the same sample in a study of T cells in Graves' hyperthyroidism and ophthalmopathy. Amplification of TCR beta CDR3 regions was performed using RNA transcripts as template. First-round RT-PCR targeting the TCR CDR3 was performed with the HTBI primer set. MiXCR, applied by TCRdb to the multiplex PCR reads, yields one record per CDR3 protein. The data show under 400,000 distinct CDR3 sequences, with approximately 16% seen just once and 33% held by the top ten. Sequenced material: blood. The receptors shown here come from a man aged 30 to 45 with Graves' hyperthyroidism.

There are a few counts of this clonotype. The rearrangement joins TRBV5-1 to TRBJ2-5, with TRBD2 identical over 7 bases. This CDR3 region has 15 residues. The germline gives CDR1 SGHRS, CDR2 YFSETQ. The junction had 7 bases not matched to a gene; V was cut back by 1 base and J by 4 bases. The CDR3 coding sequence is TGCGCCAGCAGCTTGATCCCCACGGGGGGAGAGACCCAGTACTTC. Translated, it gives CASSLIPTGGETQYF.

V and J are TRBV5-5 and TRBJ1-1, with 11 positions matching TRBD1. Unmatched junction bases numbered 2, after V lost 0 bases and J lost 4 bases. This CDR3 region has 15 residues. Germline lookup yields CDR1 SGHKS and CDR2 YYEKEE (reference sequence). The CDR3: CASSLEGQGGTEAFF. The CDR3 DNA is TGTGCCAGCAGCTTGGAGGGACAGGGGGGCACTGAAGCTTTCTTT. Full variable domain (remainder filled in from reference TRBV5-5 and TRBJ1-1): DAGVTQSPTHLIKTRGQQVTLRCSPISGHKSVSWYQQVLGQGPQFIFQYYEKEERGRGNFPDRFSARQFPNYSSELNVNALLLGDSALYLCASSLEGQGGTEAFFGQGTRLTVV.

As regards this clonotype: This may stem from a read error, because a much larger clone lies one nucleotide away. The CDR3 carries no conserved terminal phenylalanine or tryptophan, so it likely arises from a read error. V is TRBV20-1 and J is TRBJ2-4, with D possibly matching TRBD2 (5 bases). V lost 5 bases to trimming and J lost 0 bases, with 20 bases between them. The CDR3 length is 17 residues. Per germline, CDR1 DFQATT and CDR2 SNEGSKA (reference sequence). The CDR3 DNA is TGCAGTGCTCCACTACGAAAATCGGGGTTAGCCAAAAACATTCAGTACCTC. Amino acids: CSAPLRKSGLAKNIQYL.

Ten or more counts support this clonotype. The chain uses TRBV30 and TRBJ1-3; D is ambiguous. Germline V gene lookup returns CDR1 GTSNPN and CDR2 SVGIG (reference sequence). The CDR3 has 13 residues. Trimming removed 0 bases at V and 7 bases at J, with 10 bases between. Written as DNA, the CDR3 is TGTGCCTGGAGTGTGGACCGGTGGAACACCATATATTTT. The encoded protein is CAWSVDRWNTIYF.

This clonotype has at least ten counts. The V call is TRBV28, the J call TRBJ2-7; no firm D call. The CDR3 runs 13 residues. V lost 5 bases to trimming and J lost 2 bases, with 10 bases between them. Germline lookup yields CDR1 MDHEN and CDR2 SYDVKM. The CDR3 bases are TGTGCCAGCAGTCCATCGTTAACCTACGAGCAGTACTTC. Encoded protein: CASSPSLTYEQYF. Full variable domain (outside the CDR3, taken from reference TRBV28 and TRBJ2-7): DVKVTQSSRYLVKRTGEKVFLECVQDMDHENMFWYRQDPGLGLRLIYFSYDVKMKEKGDIPEGYSVSREKKERFSLILESASTNQTSMYLCASSPSLTYEQYFGPGTRLTVT.

The sample holds many counts of this clonotype. The V and J genes are TRBV29-1 and TRBJ2-7; 7 bases fit TRBD1. This CDR3 contains 14 residues. J was trimmed by 0 bases and V by 4 bases; bases with no gene match: 6. The germline gives CDR1 SQVTM, CDR2 ANQGSEA. The CDR3 reads CSVAGTASSYEQYF. In DNA form, the CDR3 reads TGCAGCGTTGCCGGGACAGCTAGCTCCTACGAGCAGTACTTC.

As to this clonotype: One base away lies a much larger clone, so this may be a sequencing read error. This chain's CDR3 is CAWSVLCGLAKNIQYF. The CDR3, as DNA: TGTGCCTGGAGTGTTTTGTGCGGGCTAGCCAAAAACATTCAGTACTTC. The rearrangement joins TRBV30 to TRBJ2-4, with D possibly matching TRBD2 (5 bases). CDR3 length: 16 amino acids. Germline CDR1 reads GTSNPN; CDR2 reads SVGIG (reference sequence). The germline V and J ends were trimmed by 0 bases and 0 bases, with 12 bases remaining between them.

The rearrangement uses TRBV9 and TRBJ2-5; TRBD1 is a possible D gene (5 bases). V was shortened by 4 bases and J by 0 bases, with 10 bases between the two germline ends. CDR1 SGDLS and CDR2 YYNGEE come from the germline V gene. This CDR3 region has 14 residues. The CDR3 is CASSPRQNQETQYF. DNA of the CDR3: TGTGCCAGCAGCCCACGACAGAACCAAGAGACCCAGTACTTC. The entire variable domain, with the rest obtained from reference TRBV9 and TRBJ2-5, is as follows: DSGVTQTPKHLITATGQRVTLRCSPRSGDLSVYWYQQSLDQGLQFLIQYYNGEERAKGNILERFSAQQFPDLHSELNLSSLELGDSALYFCASSPRQNQETQYFGPGTRLLVL.

This clonotype was recorded many times. The V gene is TRBV7-2, the J gene TRBJ2-2; D remains unclear. Trimming removed 5 bases from V and 6 bases from J, with 7 bases in between. The germline gives CDR1 SGHTA, CDR2 FQGNSA. The CDR3 contains 12 residues. The CDR3 is CASSPFPGELFF. Here the CDR3 DNA reads TGTGCCAGCAGCCCATTCCCCGGGGAGCTGTTTTTT.

This clonotype was counted a few times. This chain connects TRBV20-1 to TRBJ1-1, with a weak D call TRBD1 (6 bases). The V gene's germline CDR1 is DFQATT and CDR2 SNEGSKA (reference sequence). Trimming left V 5 bases short and J 4 bases short, with 14 bases between. The CDR3 extends over 13 amino acids. The CDR3: CSAEQGTSTEAFF. For the CDR3, the DNA is TGCAGTGCTGAACAGGGAACCAGCACTGAAGCTTTCTTT.

The table lists this clonotype with a count of one. A much larger clone is a single base away; this may be a read error. This sequence joins TRBV27 and TRBJ1-1; 7 bases are a match to TRBD1. CDR1 and CDR2 from the germline V gene are MNHEY and SMNVEV (reference sequence). Losses at the gene ends were 8 bases for V and 3 bases for J; bases not matched to a gene: 6. The length of the CDR3 is 13 residues. For the CDR3, the DNA is TGTGCCAGCGTAGACAGGGTTGACACTGAAGCTTTCTTT. Translated: CASVDRVDTEAFF.

Concerning this clonotype itself: Being one base from a much bigger clone, this may be a read error. The chain joins TRBV5-6 to TRBJ2-7; D may be TRBD1 or TRBD2 (5 bases each). Germline V lookup: CDR1 SGHDT, CDR2 YYEEEE. This CDR3 is 13 amino acids long. In nucleotides, the CDR3 is TGTGTCAGCAGCACGGGACCCACGAGAGAGCAGTACTTC. This codes for CVSSTGPTREQYF.

This sequence joins TRBV12-3 or TRBV12-4 and TRBJ2-3; 9 bases are a match to TRBD2. The V and J ends lost 4 bases and 2 bases, in that order; junction bases with no gene match: 10. This CDR3 contains 17 residues. Here the CDR3 DNA reads TGTGCCAGCAGTTCCCTAGCGGGAACTGAAACCACAGATACGCAGTATTTT. Encoded protein: CASSSLAGTETTDTQYF.

This clonotype showed up many times. This chain connects TRBV28 to TRBJ2-3; no clear D gene. This CDR3 has 12 residues. Germline CDR1 is MDHEN and CDR2 is SYDVKM. Between the trimmed V and J ends, which lost 7 bases and 3 bases, there was a span of 8 bases. For the CDR3, the DNA is TGTGCCAGCAAAAGCCCTACAGATACGCAGTATTTT. This codes for CASKSPTDTQYF.

The chain employs TRBV7-2 and TRBJ2-3; D gene unclear. This CDR3 has 15 residues. V shed 3 bases and J shed 0 bases, with 10 bases lying between them. Germline-derived CDR1 and CDR2 are SGHTA and FQGNSA. For the CDR3, the DNA is TGTGCCAGCAGCTTTCCCGGACCAAGCACAGATACGCAGTATTTT. Its translation: CASSFPGPSTDTQYF.

This sequence joins TRBV4-1 and TRBJ2-5; tentatively, D is TRBD2 (5 bases). V was pared by 4 bases and J by 5 bases, with 23 bases between. The V gene's germline CDR1 is MGHRA and CDR2 YSYEKL. The CDR3 contains 17 residues. The CDR3 sequence: CASSLPLGTLGVETQYF. CDR3 DNA: TGCGCCAGCAGCCTCCCCCTGGGTACCCTCGGGGTGGAGACCCAGTACTTC.

The gene calls are TRBV20-1 and TRBJ2-7; TRBD2 agrees at 7 bases. The CDR3 has 13 amino acids. Germline loops: CDR1 DFQATT, CDR2 SNEGSKA (reference sequence). J was trimmed by 9 bases and V by 6 bases; bases with no gene match: 14. CDR3 DNA: TGCAGTGCAGCGGGAACTCTTATGGGCGGGCAGTACTTC. It translates to CSAAGTLMGGQYF.

V and J are TRBV29-1 and TRBJ2-1; D gene uncertain. Germline V lookup: CDR1 SQVTM, CDR2 ANQGSEA. The CDR3 sequence is 10 residues long. The V gene lost 4 bases and the J gene lost 7 bases, with 5 bases spanning the gap. The CDR3 here is CSVVVNEQFF. The DNA for the CDR3 is TGCAGCGTTGTAGTGAATGAGCAGTTCTTC.

This clonotype was recorded a few times. V is TRBV7-8 and J is TRBJ1-1, with TRBD1 as a possible D gene (6 bases). Trimming stripped 4 bases from V and 2 bases from J, with 17 bases between. Germline lookup yields CDR1 SGHVS and CDR2 FQNEAQ. The CDR3 spans 16 residues. The CDR3 nucleotides are TGTGCCAGCAGCTCCCCGGGGGGGGGGCGAAACACTGAAGCTTTCTTT. Protein sequence: CASSSPGGGRNTEAFF.

Many counts were recorded for this clonotype. The V and J genes are TRBV30 and TRBJ1-5; D not resolved. Trimming pared 4 bases from V and 8 bases from J, leaving 18 bases between. The CDR3 totals 14 residues. Germline values: CDR1 GTSNPN, CDR2 SVGIG (reference sequence). The DNA for the CDR3 is TGTGCCTGGACACGCGACCTTTCGGCCGAGCCCCAGCATTTT. Residues: CAWTRDLSAEPQHF.

This clonotype was counted between two and nine times. The chain links TRBV15 to TRBJ2-7, with 9 bases lining up with TRBD1. Losses at the gene ends were 4 bases for V and 1 base for J; bases not matched to a gene: 8. The CDR3 extends over 16 amino acids. CDR1 is LNHNV, CDR2 YYDKDF, per germline (reference sequence). For the CDR3, the DNA is TGTGCCACCAGCATCCTTAGGACAGGGGCTTCCTACGAGCAGTACTTC. Translating it yields CATSILRTGASYEQYF.

Ten or more counts support this clonotype. The chain has TRBV5-1 and TRBJ2-1, with TRBD1 identical over 10 bases. From germline, CDR1 is SGHRS and CDR2 YFSETQ. V dropped 9 bases and J dropped 9; count of bases not matched to a gene: 6. CDR3 length: 12 residues. CDR3 sequence (DNA): TGCGCCATCCGGGACAGGGGTGGTGAGCAGTTCTTC. This encodes CAIRDRGGEQFF.

This clonotype was detected many times. The genes are TRBV12-5 and TRBJ2-7; the D gene is possibly TRBD2 (5 bases). The germline V and J ends were trimmed by 7 bases and 5 bases, with 15 bases remaining between them. The CDR3 has 13 amino acids. CDR1 and CDR2 from the germline V gene are LGHNT and FRNRAP. Here the CDR3 DNA reads TGTGCTAGTGCCTTACGGGGTATCCACGAGCAGTACTTC. Protein product: CASALRGIHEQYF. Full variable domain (outside the CDR3, taken from reference TRBV12-5 and TRBJ2-7): DARVTQTPRHKVTEMGQEVTMRCQPILGHNTVFWYRQTMMQGLELLAYFRNRAPLDDSGMPKDRFSAEMPDATLATLKIQPSEPRDSAVYFCASALRGIHEQYFGPGTRLTVT.

This clonotype was counted many times. The chain employs TRBV28 and TRBJ2-3; weak D call: TRBD2 (5 bases). Germline CDR1 and CDR2: MDHEN and SYDVKM. Trimming cost V 6 bases and J 4 bases, with 29 bases left between them. This CDR3 comprises 19 residues. The CDR3 spells CASSSRRVGGLVPSDTQYF. CDR3 sequence (DNA): TGTGCCAGCAGCTCTAGAAGGGTCGGAGGCCTAGTTCCATCAGATACGCAGTATTTT.

This chain connects TRBV9 to TRBJ2-5; the D is unclear. The V end was cut by 0 bases, the J end by 2 bases, with 11 bases between. CDR3 length: 15 residues. Germline V lookup: CDR1 SGDLS, CDR2 YYNGEE. CDR3 sequence (DNA): TGTGCCAGCAGCGTAGGTCCCAGATTGCAAGAGACCCAGTACTTC. Its protein product is CASSVGPRLQETQYF.

In its sample, this clonotype was seen many times. The J gene is TRBJ2-1, the V gene TRBV30; D is possibly TRBD1 (6 bases). Between the trimmed V and J ends, which lost 0 bases and 9 bases, there was a span of 18 bases. Germline V lookup: CDR1 GTSNPN, CDR2 SVGIG (reference sequence). The CDR3 spans 15 residues. Here the CDR3 reads CAWSVRDTALREQFF. CDR3 bases: TGTGCCTGGAGTGTACGGGACACGGCTCTCCGTGAGCAGTTCTTC. The whole variable domain, filled in from reference TRBV30 and TRBJ2-1, reads SQTIHQWPATLVQPVGSPLSLECTVEGTSNPNLYWYRQAAGRGLQLLFYSVGIGQISSEVPQNLSASRPQDRQFILSSKKLLLSDSGFYLCAWSVRDTALREQFFGPGTRLTVL.

This clonotype was observed many times. The chain has TRBV11-2 and TRBJ2-1; 7 nucleotides line up with TRBD2. CDR1 and CDR2 from the germline V gene are SGHAT and FQNNGV. Losses at the gene ends were 9 bases for V and 0 bases for J; bases not matched to a gene: 8. The CDR3 runs 15 residues. The CDR3 region is CASILSGGSYNEQFF. The CDR3 nucleotides read TGTGCCAGTATCCTTTCGGGGGGCTCCTACAATGAGCAGTTCTTC. The full variable domain, rest sourced from reference TRBV11-2 and TRBJ2-1, is EAGVAQSPRYKIIEKRQSVAFWCNPISGHATLYWYQQILGQGPKLLIQFQNNGVVDDSQLPKDRFSAERLKGVDSTLKIQPAKLEDSAVYLCASILSGGSYNEQFFGPGTRLTVL.

This clonotype was picked up many times. The chain has TRBV12-3 or TRBV12-4 and TRBJ2-3, with 12 bases identical to TRBD2. The CDR3 has 16 amino acids. V shed 6 bases and J 5 bases; nucleotides not matched to a gene: 9. CDR3 region: CASSPRLAGVVDTQYF. CDR3 in DNA: TGTGCCAGCAGCCCAAGACTAGCGGGAGTGGTAGATACGCAGTATTTT.